This TCR beta chain was identified during a study of control samples from healthy donors and cancer patients. V gave up 5 bases and J gave up 1 base; unmatched junction bases: 9. Germline loops: CDR1 PRHDT, CDR2 FYEKMQ (reference sequence). The CDR3 extends over 17 amino acids. Data came from immunoSEQ multiplex PCR; TCRdb stores just in-frame clones and leaves some out. The table lists roughly 130,000 clones, under 95% of them singletons. The receptor's source is a young man in good health. The sequencing input was blood. The chain links TRBV13 to TRBJ1-1; TRBD1 aligns across 11 bases. In DNA form, the CDR3 reads TGTGCCAGCAGCCACTACCGGGACAGGGGGACGAACACTGAAGCTTTCTTT. It encodes CASSHYRDRGTNTEAFF.